A selection of T cell receptor beta chains follows, all from one sample in a study of control samples from healthy donors and cancer patients. Produced via immunoSEQ multiplex PCR; TCRdb's table is partial and in-frame only. The profile shows some 120,000 clones, approximately 94% of them singletons. The sample comprised PBMCs. All receptors derive from a man aged 45-65 years with head and neck cancer. The CDR3 runs from the conserved cysteine through the conserved F or W. Fields, in order: J gene, V gene, CDR3 protein.

J gene: TRBJ2-3
V gene: TRBV19
CDR3 protein: CASSIDKIQRGTDTQYF

J gene: TRBJ2-1
V gene: TRBV27
CDR3 protein: CASRGILAGWDNEQFF

J gene: TRBJ1-1
V gene: TRBV18
CDR3 protein: CASSGRDDLNTEAFF

J gene: TRBJ1-2
V gene: TRBV6-5
CDR3 protein: CASSWTGGIGYTF

J gene: TRBJ1-1
V gene: TRBV7-2
CDR3 protein: CASSLGQGSTEAFF

J gene: TRBJ2-7
V gene: TRBV27
CDR3 protein: CASSLTGTGPYEQYF

J gene: TRBJ1-3
V gene: TRBV7-9
CDR3 protein: CASSLEAAYSGNTIYF

J gene: TRBJ1-2
V gene: TRBV19
CDR3 protein: CASSGDRGYGYTF

J gene: TRBJ1-1
V gene: TRBV7-2
CDR3 protein: CASSPEGARNTEAFF

J gene: TRBJ2-7
V gene: TRBV7-9
CDR3 protein: CASSPRRGAGRANEQYF

J gene: TRBJ2-7
V gene: TRBV7-8
CDR3 protein: CASSSPRSGGKMAYEQYF

J gene: TRBJ1-1
V gene: TRBV7-9
CDR3 protein: CASSLLGLKDSRGEAFF

J gene: TRBJ1-6
V gene: TRBV9
CDR3 protein: CASSAPGQGNNSPLHF

J gene: TRBJ2-5
V gene: TRBV2
CDR3 protein: CASSAVGGAQETQYF

J gene: TRBJ1-1
V gene: TRBV15
CDR3 protein: CATSRDKGGTEAFF

J gene: TRBJ1-2
V gene: TRBV6-2/TRBV6-3
CDR3 protein: CASSPGTGYSFYTF

J gene: TRBJ2-4
V gene: TRBV6-1
CDR3 protein: CASSERVAGGIQYF

J gene: TRBJ2-7
V gene: TRBV30
CDR3 protein: CAWSAGQNYEQYF

J gene: TRBJ1-1
V gene: TRBV2
CDR3 protein: CASTRGGAGNTEAFF

J gene: TRBJ1-2
V gene: TRBV4-2
CDR3 protein: CASSQDKQQVLGYGYTF

J gene: TRBJ2-7
V gene: TRBV6-2/TRBV6-3
CDR3 protein: CASSFLSYEQYF

J gene: TRBJ2-1
V gene: TRBV3-1/TRBV3-2
CDR3 protein: CASSALGQAVNEQFF

J gene: TRBJ1-1
V gene: TRBV9
CDR3 protein: CASSVGGVGTEAFF

J gene: TRBJ1-6
V gene: TRBV7-2
CDR3 protein: CASSLNPGALLRSPLHF

J gene: TRBJ1-1
V gene: TRBV12-3/TRBV12-4
CDR3 protein: CASCSGPNTEAFF

J gene: TRBJ2-1
V gene: TRBV7-6
CDR3 protein: CASSLELSYNEQFF

J gene: TRBJ1-2
V gene: TRBV7-9
CDR3 protein: CASSSYDRDYGYTF

J gene: TRBJ1-5
V gene: TRBV3-1/TRBV3-2
CDR3 protein: CASSQRRLGNQPQHF

J gene: TRBJ1-2
V gene: TRBV6-2/TRBV6-3
CDR3 protein: CASSYSRTYGYTF

J gene: TRBJ1-2
V gene: TRBV4-2
CDR3 protein: CASSQDLGGRRGYTF

J gene: TRBJ1-2
V gene: TRBV2
CDR3 protein: CASSERPNHGYTF

J gene: TRBJ2-1
V gene: TRBV5-1
CDR3 protein: CASSFMTGGGYNEQFF

J gene: TRBJ1-2
V gene: TRBV28
CDR3 protein: CASLATASNYGYTF

J gene: TRBJ2-3
V gene: TRBV7-2
CDR3 protein: CASSLTGGTDTQYF

J gene: TRBJ1-2
V gene: TRBV5-1
CDR3 protein: CASSLPPPIPNYGYTF

J gene: TRBJ2-7
V gene: TRBV6-5
CDR3 protein: CASSYSGTAWSEQYF

J gene: TRBJ2-1
V gene: TRBV5-1
CDR3 protein: CASSLSGGSYNEQFF

J gene: TRBJ1-2
V gene: TRBV18
CDR3 protein: CASSPPGQGRSYGYTF

J gene: TRBJ1-4
V gene: TRBV4-1
CDR3 protein: CASSQDGAFGQGRIVNEKLFF

J gene: TRBJ1-5
V gene: TRBV12-3/TRBV12-4
CDR3 protein: CASSLESNQPQHF

J gene: TRBJ2-7
V gene: TRBV3-1/TRBV3-2
CDR3 protein: CASSPLGAEQYF

J gene: TRBJ2-3
V gene: TRBV5-8
CDR3 protein: CASSLGYTQYF

J gene: TRBJ2-3
V gene: TRBV24-1
CDR3 protein: CATSDHRLAGVGTDTQYF

J gene: TRBJ1-1
V gene: TRBV19
CDR3 protein: CASNGRGHGTEAFF

J gene: TRBJ1-2
V gene: TRBV5-1
CDR3 protein: CASSLGRGAGGYTF

J gene: TRBJ2-7
V gene: TRBV7-3
CDR3 protein: CASSDGGLGEQYF

J gene: TRBJ2-7
V gene: TRBV7-2
CDR3 protein: CASSLNLGGSYEQYF

J gene: TRBJ2-2
V gene: TRBV27
CDR3 protein: CASSLSGIGELFF

J gene: TRBJ2-1
V gene: TRBV5-4
CDR3 protein: CASSPPAGGSYNEQFF